This is a list of T cell receptor beta chains from one sample in a study of beta chain features in type 1 diabetes. Some clones are missing from TCRdb's copy, which holds only in-frame ones; the method was immunoSEQ multiplex PCR. The sample records around 200,000 clones, about 13% being singletons. Sequenced material: central memory CD4+ T cells from blood. Source of these receptors: a woman under 30 in good health. Both conserved end residues are part of each CDR3. A D gene is named only where the DNA matches it firmly. Size tells how often a clone was seen (once, few, many) or the class of an expanded clone, and some rows leave it out.

TRBJ1-1	.	TRBV10-3	.	CAISERTGYSTEAFF	TGTGCCATCAGTGAGAGAACAGGGTACAGCACTGAAGCTTTCTTT
TRBJ2-7	.	TRBV13	.	CASSLRNAVYEQYF	TGTGCCAGCAGCTTACGAAATGCAGTCTACGAGCAGTACTTC
TRBJ2-7	many	TRBV29-1	.	CSAFWSYEQYF	TGCAGCGCATTCTGGAGCTACGAGCAGTACTTC
TRBJ2-1	few	TRBV6-6	.	CASSTGDKAEQFF	TGTGCCAGTAGTACGGGAGATAAAGCTGAGCAGTTCTTC
TRBJ2-7	few	TRBV28	.	CASSSRTRGYEQYF	TGTGCCAGCAGTTCCAGGACTCGCGGCTACGAGCAGTACTTC
TRBJ2-5	.	TRBV7-2	.	CASSGGARETQYF	TGTGCCAGCTCTGGGGGGGCCCGGGAGACCCAGTACTTC
TRBJ2-7	.	TRBV9	TRBD1	CASSVGDRGRSKQYF	TGTGCCAGCAGCGTAGGGGACAGGGGGCGCAGTAAGCAGTACTTC
TRBJ2-1	.	TRBV7-9	TRBD1	CASLDRGLYNEQFF	TGTGCCAGCCTCGACAGGGGGCTTTACAATGAGCAGTTCTTC
TRBJ1-1	.	TRBV4-2	.	CASSQDRVGAFF	TGTGCCAGCAGCCAAGACAGGGTAGGAGCTTTCTTT
TRBJ2-1	few	TRBV21-1	.	CASSGRTSGDFNEQFF	TGTGCCAGCAGCGGAAGGACTAGCGGGGACTTCAATGAGCAGTTCTTC
TRBJ2-3	.	TRBV4-2	TRBD2	CASSRLLAGEGSLTDTQYF	TGTGCCAGCAGCCGCCTACTAGCGGGAGAAGGATCGTTAACAGATACGCAGTATTTT
TRBJ2-1	.	TRBV7-2	.	CASSLAYGSYNEQFF	TGTGCCAGCAGCTTAGCGTACGGGAGCTACAATGAGCAGTTCTTC
TRBJ1-2	few	TRBV18	.	CASSPNRENGYTF	TGTGCCAGCTCACCAAACAGGGAAAATGGCTACACCTTC
TRBJ2-1	few	TRBV11-2	.	CASSHDGLGEQFF	TGTGCCAGCAGTCACGATGGGCTGGGTGAGCAGTTCTTC
TRBJ2-2	.	TRBV19	.	CASTARGTGELFF	TGTGCCAGTACAGCCAGGGGCACCGGGGAGCTGTTTTTT
TRBJ1-2	.	TRBV25-1	.	CASTGNYGYTF	TGTGCCAGCACGGGTAACTATGGCTACACCTTC
TRBJ1-1	few	TRBV7-2	.	CASSLGRYEAFF	TGTGCCAGCAGCTTAGGTCGCTATGAAGCTTTCTTT
TRBJ2-2	few	TRBV6-1	.	CASAREGGTGELFF	TGTGCCAGCGCCAGGGAAGGGGGAACCGGGGAGCTGTTTTTT
TRBJ2-7	.	TRBV7-8	TRBD2	CASSDPVAGFIHEQYF	TGTGCCAGCAGCGACCCTGTAGCGGGATTTATCCACGAGCAGTACTTC